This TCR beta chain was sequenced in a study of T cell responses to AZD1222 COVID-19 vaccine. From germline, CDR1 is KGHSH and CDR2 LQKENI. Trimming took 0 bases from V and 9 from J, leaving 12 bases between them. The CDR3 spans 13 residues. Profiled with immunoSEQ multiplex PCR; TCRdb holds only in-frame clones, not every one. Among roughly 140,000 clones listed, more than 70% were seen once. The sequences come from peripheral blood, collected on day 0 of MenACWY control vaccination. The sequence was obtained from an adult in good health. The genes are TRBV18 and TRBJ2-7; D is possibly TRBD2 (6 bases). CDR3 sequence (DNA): TGTGCCAGCTCACCACCGGCGGGACCTGGGCAGTACTTC. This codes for CASSPPAGPGQYF.